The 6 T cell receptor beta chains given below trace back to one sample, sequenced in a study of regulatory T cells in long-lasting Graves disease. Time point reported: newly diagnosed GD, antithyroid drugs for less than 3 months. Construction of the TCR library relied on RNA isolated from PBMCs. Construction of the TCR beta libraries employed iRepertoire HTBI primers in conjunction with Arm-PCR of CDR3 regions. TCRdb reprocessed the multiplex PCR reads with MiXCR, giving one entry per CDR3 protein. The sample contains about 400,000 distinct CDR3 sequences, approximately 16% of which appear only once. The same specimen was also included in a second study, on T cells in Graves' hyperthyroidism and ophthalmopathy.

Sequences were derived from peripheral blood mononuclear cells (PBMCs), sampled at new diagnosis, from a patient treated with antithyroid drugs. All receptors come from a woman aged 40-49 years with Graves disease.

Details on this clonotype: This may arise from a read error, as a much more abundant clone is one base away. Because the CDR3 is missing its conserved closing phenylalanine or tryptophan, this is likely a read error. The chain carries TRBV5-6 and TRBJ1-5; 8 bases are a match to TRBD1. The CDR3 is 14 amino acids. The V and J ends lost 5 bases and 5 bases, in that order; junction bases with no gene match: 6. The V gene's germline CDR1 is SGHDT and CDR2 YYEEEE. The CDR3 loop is CASRSGTGDQPQHS. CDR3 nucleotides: TGTGCCAGCAGGTCCGGGACAGGCGATCAGCCCCAGCATTCT.

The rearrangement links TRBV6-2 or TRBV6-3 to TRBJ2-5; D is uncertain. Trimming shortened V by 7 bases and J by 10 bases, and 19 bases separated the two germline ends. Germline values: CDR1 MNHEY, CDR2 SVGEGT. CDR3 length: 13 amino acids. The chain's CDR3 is CASNRAALTDQYF. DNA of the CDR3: TGTGCCAGCAACCGAGCAGCCCTTACAGACCAGTACTTC.

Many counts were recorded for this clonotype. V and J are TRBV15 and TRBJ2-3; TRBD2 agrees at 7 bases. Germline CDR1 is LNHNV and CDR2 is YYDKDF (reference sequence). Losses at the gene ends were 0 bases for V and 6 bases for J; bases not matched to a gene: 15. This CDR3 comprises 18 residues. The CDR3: CATSRDGVPSGWDDTQYF. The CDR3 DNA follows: TGTGCCACCAGCAGAGATGGGGTGCCTAGCGGATGGGACGATACGCAGTATTTT. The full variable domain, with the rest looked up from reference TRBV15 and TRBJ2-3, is DAMVIQNPRYQVTQFGKPVTLSCSQTLNHNVMYWYQQKSSQAPKLLFHYYDKDFNNEADTPDNFQSRRPNTSFCFLDIRSPGLGDTAMYLCATSRDGVPSGWDDTQYFGPGTRLTVL.

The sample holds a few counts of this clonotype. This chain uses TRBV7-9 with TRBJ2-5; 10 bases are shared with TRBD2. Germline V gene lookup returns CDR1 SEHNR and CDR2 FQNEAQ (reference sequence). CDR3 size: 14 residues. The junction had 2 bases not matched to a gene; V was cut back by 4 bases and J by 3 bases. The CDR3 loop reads CASSWTSGEETQYF. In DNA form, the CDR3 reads TGTGCCAGCAGCTGGACTAGCGGAGAAGAGACCCAGTACTTC.

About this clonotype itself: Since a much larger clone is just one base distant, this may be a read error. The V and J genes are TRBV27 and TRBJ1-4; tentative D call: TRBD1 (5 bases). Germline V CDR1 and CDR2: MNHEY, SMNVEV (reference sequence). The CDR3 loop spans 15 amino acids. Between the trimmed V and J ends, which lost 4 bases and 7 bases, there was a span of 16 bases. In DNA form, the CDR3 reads TGTGCCAGCAGTTCTCAGGGTGAGGGAGGTGAAAAACTGTTTTTT. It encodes CASSSQGEGGEKLFF.

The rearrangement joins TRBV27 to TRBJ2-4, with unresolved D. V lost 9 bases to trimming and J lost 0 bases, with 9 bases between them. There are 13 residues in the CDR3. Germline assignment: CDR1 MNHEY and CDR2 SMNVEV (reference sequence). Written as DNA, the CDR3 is TGTGCCAGGGTGGAGTCAGCCAAAAACATTCAGTACTTC. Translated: CARVESAKNIQYF.